Listed below are T cell receptor beta chains from one sample, sequenced in a study of cytomegalovirus exposure and HLA in healthy donors. TCRdb's copy holds only in-frame clones and misses some; the assay was immunoSEQ multiplex PCR. The table has 150,000 to 200,000 clones, 70% to 90% seen once. Sequencing used PBMCs. The receptor source for this set is a man between 18 and 29 years old in good health and CMV-seropositive. The CDR3 runs from the conserved cysteine through the conserved F or W. Each record gives: V gene, clone size, J gene, D gene, CDR3 protein, CDR3 DNA. D genes are given only for firm matches. Some rows mark clone size as missing; the rest say once, few, many or name a class of expanded clone.

v_call: TRBV7-9; clone_size: -; j_call: TRBJ2-1; d_call: TRBD1; cdr3_aa: CASSTTGTDNEQFF; cdr3_nt: TGTGCCAGCAGCACAACCGGGACAGACAATGAGCAGTTCTTC
v_call: TRBV5-1; clone_size: once; j_call: TRBJ2-3; d_call: -; cdr3_aa: CASSLGGGSPDTQYF; cdr3_nt: TGCGCCAGCAGCTTAGGGGGGGGGAGCCCAGATACGCAGTATTTT
v_call: TRBV30; clone_size: -; j_call: TRBJ1-2; d_call: -; cdr3_aa: CAWIREENYGYTF; cdr3_nt: TGTGCCTGGATAAGGGAGGAGAACTATGGCTACACCTTC
v_call: TRBV6-4; clone_size: -; j_call: TRBJ2-3; d_call: TRBD2; cdr3_aa: CASSDTSGADTQYF; cdr3_nt: TGTGCCAGCAGTGACACTAGCGGGGCAGATACGCAGTATTTT
v_call: TRBV2; clone_size: -; j_call: TRBJ2-2; d_call: TRBD2; cdr3_aa: CASRASGGAGAGELFF; cdr3_nt: TGTGCCAGCAGGGCTAGCGGGGGGGCGGGCGCCGGGGAGCTGTTTTTT
v_call: TRBV6-5; clone_size: -; j_call: TRBJ2-3; d_call: TRBD2; cdr3_aa: CASSYSGLADTDTQYF; cdr3_nt: TGTGCCAGCAGTTACTCGGGACTAGCGGACACAGATACGCAGTATTTT
v_call: TRBV5-1; clone_size: -; j_call: TRBJ2-7; d_call: TRBD2; cdr3_aa: CASGGTSGGATRYEQYF; cdr3_nt: TGCGCCAGCGGAGGGACTAGCGGGGGGGCCACTCGCTACGAGCAGTACTTC
v_call: TRBV5-4; clone_size: -; j_call: TRBJ2-2; d_call: -; cdr3_aa: CASSLDAGANTGELFF; cdr3_nt: TGTGCCAGCAGCTTGGATGCGGGGGCTAACACCGGGGAGCTGTTTTTT
v_call: TRBV7-9; clone_size: -; j_call: TRBJ2-7; d_call: -; cdr3_aa: CASSGGRELTATYEQYF; cdr3_nt: TGTGCCAGCAGCGGTGGCAGGGAATTAACGGCAACCTACGAGCAGTACTTC
v_call: TRBV6-4; clone_size: -; j_call: TRBJ1-2; d_call: TRBD1; cdr3_aa: CASSNLTRGQDYGYTF; cdr3_nt: TGTGCCAGCAGTAATCTCACCAGGGGGCAGGACTATGGCTACACCTTC
v_call: TRBV5-6; clone_size: once; j_call: TRBJ2-5; d_call: TRBD1; cdr3_aa: CASSLGRGRETQYF; cdr3_nt: TGTGCCAGCAGCTTGGGCAGGGGGAGAGAGACCCAGTACTTC
v_call: TRBV7-2; clone_size: -; j_call: TRBJ2-2; d_call: -; cdr3_aa: CASSVTGELFF; cdr3_nt: TGTGCCAGCAGCGTAACCGGGGAGCTGTTTTTT
v_call: TRBV14; clone_size: -; j_call: TRBJ2-2; d_call: TRBD1; cdr3_aa: CASSRWTGLTGELFF; cdr3_nt: TGTGCCAGCAGCCGATGGACAGGGTTGACCGGGGAGCTGTTTTTT
v_call: TRBV11-2; clone_size: once; j_call: TRBJ1-3; d_call: -; cdr3_aa: CASSFSAGNTIYF; cdr3_nt: TGTGCCAGCAGCTTTTCTGCTGGAAACACCATATATTTT
v_call: TRBV30; clone_size: -; j_call: TRBJ2-1; d_call: -; cdr3_aa: CAWSLGYNEQFF; cdr3_nt: TGTGCCTGGAGTCTAGGCTACAATGAGCAGTTCTTC
v_call: TRBV4-3; clone_size: -; j_call: TRBJ2-1; d_call: -; cdr3_aa: CASSQRGGAYNEQFF; cdr3_nt: TGCGCCAGCAGCCAAAGAGGCGGAGCCTACAATGAGCAGTTCTTC
v_call: TRBV27; clone_size: -; j_call: TRBJ1-1; d_call: TRBD1; cdr3_aa: CASRYRGGTEAFF; cdr3_nt: TGTGCCAGCAGATACAGGGGTGGCACTGAAGCTTTCTTT
v_call: TRBV9; clone_size: -; j_call: TRBJ1-4; d_call: TRBD1; cdr3_aa: CASSVQGANEKLFF; cdr3_nt: TGTGCCAGCAGCGTACAGGGGGCTAATGAAAAACTGTTTTTT
v_call: TRBV19; clone_size: -; j_call: TRBJ2-2; d_call: -; cdr3_aa: CASSMVGRGNTGELFF; cdr3_nt: TGTGCCAGTAGTATGGTTGGCAGGGGGAACACCGGGGAGCTGTTTTTT
v_call: TRBV5-1; clone_size: -; j_call: TRBJ2-5; d_call: -; cdr3_aa: CASSLADYPLSGETQYF; cdr3_nt: TGCGCCAGCAGCTTGGCGGATTATCCGCTTTCGGGGGAGACCCAGTACTTC
v_call: TRBV2; clone_size: -; j_call: TRBJ2-7; d_call: TRBD1; cdr3_aa: CASSRTRDRGRHEQYF; cdr3_nt: TGTGCCAGCAGTCGAACCCGGGACAGGGGGCGGCACGAGCAGTACTTC
v_call: TRBV18; clone_size: once; j_call: TRBJ2-5; d_call: TRBD1; cdr3_aa: CASSPVAGGGETQYF; cdr3_nt: TGTGCCAGCTCCCCTGTGGCAGGGGGCGGAGAGACCCAGTACTTC
v_call: TRBV19; clone_size: -; j_call: TRBJ2-7; d_call: TRBD1; cdr3_aa: CASSHPRGQASYEQYF; cdr3_nt: TGTGCCAGTAGCCACCCAAGAGGACAGGCTTCCTACGAGCAGTACTTC
v_call: TRBV6-1; clone_size: -; j_call: TRBJ2-1; d_call: -; cdr3_aa: CASSEPMGVSDEQFF; cdr3_nt: TGTGCCAGCAGTGAGCCGATGGGAGTTAGCGATGAGCAGTTCTTC
v_call: TRBV5-4; clone_size: few; j_call: TRBJ1-1; d_call: TRBD1; cdr3_aa: CASSLQGANTEAFF; cdr3_nt: TGTGCCAGCAGCTTACAGGGGGCGAACACTGAAGCTTTCTTT
v_call: TRBV5-1; clone_size: -; j_call: TRBJ2-2; d_call: TRBD1; cdr3_aa: CASSSRGQDTGELFF; cdr3_nt: TGCGCCAGCAGCTCCAGGGGGCAGGACACCGGGGAGCTGTTTTTT
v_call: TRBV14; clone_size: few; j_call: TRBJ1-3; d_call: TRBD1; cdr3_aa: CASSQVAGGSGNTIYF; cdr3_nt: TGTGCCAGCAGCCAAGTTGCAGGGGGCTCTGGAAACACCATATATTTT
v_call: TRBV7-3; clone_size: -; j_call: TRBJ2-2; d_call: -; cdr3_aa: CASSFYSIGTGELFF; cdr3_nt: TGTGCCAGCAGCTTCTATAGCATTGGCACCGGGGAGCTGTTTTTT
v_call: TRBV7-8; clone_size: -; j_call: TRBJ2-3; d_call: TRBD2; cdr3_aa: CASSFFPGGLTDTQYF; cdr3_nt: TGTGCCAGCAGCTTTTTTCCGGGGGGACTCACAGATACGCAGTATTTT
v_call: TRBV5-1; clone_size: -; j_call: TRBJ2-1; d_call: -; cdr3_aa: CASSAGQNNEQFF; cdr3_nt: TGCGCCAGCAGCGCCGGACAGAACAATGAGCAGTTCTTC
v_call: TRBV6-1; clone_size: -; j_call: TRBJ1-2; d_call: -; cdr3_aa: CASRDGGAHGYTF; cdr3_nt: TGTGCCAGCAGGGATGGGGGGGCGCATGGCTACACCTTC
v_call: TRBV14; clone_size: -; j_call: TRBJ1-4; d_call: TRBD1; cdr3_aa: CASSLSRTGLNEKLFF; cdr3_nt: TGTGCCAGCAGCCTAAGCCGGACAGGACTTAATGAAAAACTGTTTTTT
v_call: TRBV12-1; clone_size: -; j_call: TRBJ2-5; d_call: -; cdr3_aa: CASSFRGSGGAGETQYF; cdr3_nt: TGTGCCAGCAGCTTTAGGGGTAGCGGGGGGGCGGGAGAGACCCAGTACTTC
v_call: TRBV9; clone_size: -; j_call: TRBJ1-2; d_call: -; cdr3_aa: CASRGGYNYGYTF; cdr3_nt: TGTGCCAGCAGGGGGGGGTATAACTATGGCTACACCTTC
v_call: TRBV10-3; clone_size: few; j_call: TRBJ1-1; d_call: TRBD1; cdr3_aa: CAIRPGQGSDTEAFF; cdr3_nt: TGTGCCATAAGACCCGGACAGGGGTCAGACACTGAAGCTTTCTTT
v_call: TRBV4-2; clone_size: -; j_call: TRBJ1-2; d_call: -; cdr3_aa: CASSQEGSGDLYGYTF; cdr3_nt: TGTGCCAGCAGCCAAGAAGGCTCAGGGGACCTCTATGGCTACACCTTC
v_call: TRBV7-2; clone_size: -; j_call: TRBJ2-7; d_call: TRBD1; cdr3_aa: CASSLALGTGLYEQYF; cdr3_nt: TGTGCCAGCAGCTTAGCGCTCGGGACAGGGTTGTACGAGCAGTACTTC
v_call: TRBV2; clone_size: -; j_call: TRBJ2-7; d_call: -; cdr3_aa: CASSDEQGIYEQYF; cdr3_nt: TGTGCCAGCAGTGACGAACAGGGTATCTACGAGCAGTACTTC
v_call: TRBV14; clone_size: -; j_call: TRBJ1-2; d_call: TRBD1; cdr3_aa: CASSQDMGRDRGPFNYGYTF; cdr3_nt: TGTGCCAGCAGCCAAGATATGGGCCGGGACAGGGGGCCATTCAACTATGGCTACACCTTC
v_call: TRBV6-1; clone_size: -; j_call: TRBJ2-7; d_call: TRBD1; cdr3_aa: CASSDAGTGDEQYF; cdr3_nt: TGTGCCAGCAGTGACGCCGGGACAGGCGACGAGCAGTACTTC
v_call: TRBV18; clone_size: -; j_call: TRBJ1-6; d_call: TRBD1; cdr3_aa: CASSDGTGDNSPLHF; cdr3_nt: TGTGCCAGCTCAGACGGGACAGGGGATAATTCACCCCTCCACTTT
v_call: TRBV6-1; clone_size: -; j_call: TRBJ2-1; d_call: -; cdr3_aa: CASSLQGNEQFF; cdr3_nt: TGTGCCAGCAGTTTACAGGGCAATGAGCAGTTCTTC
v_call: TRBV6-1; clone_size: -; j_call: TRBJ2-7; d_call: -; cdr3_aa: CASSESFPGESYEQYF; cdr3_nt: TGTGCCAGCAGTGAATCTTTCCCAGGGGAGTCCTACGAGCAGTACTTC
v_call: TRBV7-9; clone_size: -; j_call: TRBJ2-1; d_call: TRBD2; cdr3_aa: CASRRQLAGAYNEQFF; cdr3_nt: TGTGCCAGCAGACGACAGCTAGCGGGGGCCTACAATGAGCAGTTCTTC
v_call: TRBV2; clone_size: once; j_call: TRBJ2-3; d_call: TRBD1; cdr3_aa: CASSPVGDRDTQYF; cdr3_nt: TGTGCCAGCAGCCCAGTAGGGGACAGGGATACGCAGTATTTT
v_call: TRBV29-1; clone_size: -; j_call: TRBJ2-4; d_call: -; cdr3_aa: CSVEVQGFTKNIQYF; cdr3_nt: TGCAGCGTTGAGGTACAGGGCTTTACCAAAAACATTCAGTACTTC
v_call: TRBV29-1; clone_size: -; j_call: TRBJ2-2; d_call: TRBD1; cdr3_aa: CSVDPATGDGYTGELFF; cdr3_nt: TGCAGCGTTGACCCCGCCACAGGGGATGGGTACACCGGGGAGCTGTTTTTT
v_call: TRBV5-1; clone_size: -; j_call: TRBJ1-3; d_call: -; cdr3_aa: CASSLARVPGNTIYF; cdr3_nt: TGCGCCAGCAGCTTGGCCCGGGTCCCTGGAAACACCATATATTTT
v_call: TRBV2; clone_size: -; j_call: TRBJ2-4; d_call: TRBD1; cdr3_aa: CATQRQGSIQYF; cdr3_nt: TGTGCCACCCAAAGACAGGGTTCCATTCAGTACTTC
v_call: TRBV14; clone_size: -; j_call: TRBJ2-7; d_call: -; cdr3_aa: CASSQGAGFASEQYF; cdr3_nt: TGTGCCAGCAGCCAAGGGGCAGGGTTCGCCTCCGAGCAGTACTTC
v_call: TRBV5-6; clone_size: -; j_call: TRBJ2-2; d_call: -; cdr3_aa: CASGGLTGELFF; cdr3_nt: TGTGCCAGCGGGGGACTCACCGGGGAGCTGTTTTTT
v_call: TRBV7-3; clone_size: -; j_call: TRBJ2-1; d_call: TRBD2; cdr3_aa: CASSLILLAAYNEQFF; cdr3_nt: TGTGCCAGCAGCTTAATCCTTCTAGCGGCTTACAATGAGCAGTTCTTC
v_call: TRBV29-1; clone_size: -; j_call: TRBJ2-5; d_call: TRBD2; cdr3_aa: CSVHPAGGRTQYF; cdr3_nt: TGCAGCGTCCACCCAGCGGGGGGGCGGACCCAGTACTTC
v_call: TRBV5-6; clone_size: -; j_call: TRBJ1-1; d_call: -; cdr3_aa: CASGDTGNTEAFF; cdr3_nt: TGTGCCAGCGGCGACACAGGGAACACTGAAGCTTTCTTT
v_call: TRBV14; clone_size: -; j_call: TRBJ2-5; d_call: TRBD2; cdr3_aa: CASSKGLVGETQYF; cdr3_nt: TGTGCCAGCAGCAAGGGACTAGTTGGTGAGACCCAGTACTTC
v_call: TRBV29-1; clone_size: -; j_call: TRBJ1-1; d_call: -; cdr3_aa: CSVVQGLEHTEAFF; cdr3_nt: TGCAGCGTTGTTCAGGGCCTGGAGCATACTGAAGCTTTCTTT